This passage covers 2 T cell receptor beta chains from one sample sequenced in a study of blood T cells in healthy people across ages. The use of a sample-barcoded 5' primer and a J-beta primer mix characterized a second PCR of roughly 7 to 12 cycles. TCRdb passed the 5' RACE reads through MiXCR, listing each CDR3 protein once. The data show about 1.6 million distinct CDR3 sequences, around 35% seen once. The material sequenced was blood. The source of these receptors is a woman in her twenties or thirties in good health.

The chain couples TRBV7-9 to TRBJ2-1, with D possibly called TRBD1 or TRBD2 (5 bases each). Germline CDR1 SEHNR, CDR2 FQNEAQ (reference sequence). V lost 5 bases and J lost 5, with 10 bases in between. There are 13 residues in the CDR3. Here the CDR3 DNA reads TGTGCCAGCAGCGGCCGGGACGACAATGAGCAGTTCTTC. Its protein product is CASSGRDDNEQFF.

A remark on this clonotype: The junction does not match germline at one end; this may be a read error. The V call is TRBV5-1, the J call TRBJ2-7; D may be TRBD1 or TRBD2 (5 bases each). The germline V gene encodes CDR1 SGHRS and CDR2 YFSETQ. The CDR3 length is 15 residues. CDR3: CASSPSLGTLHERYF. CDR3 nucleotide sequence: TGCGCCAGCAGCCCCTCCCTAGGGACCCTCCACGAGCGGTACTTC.